Below, 4 T cell receptor beta chains from the same sample are listed, as sequenced in a study of cytomegalovirus exposure and HLA in healthy donors. Researchers ran the PCR with 60 Vbeta and 13 Jbeta primers. Only in-frame clones appear in the TCRdb table, and some are missing; sequencing was by immunoSEQ multiplex PCR. In the table there are fewer than 200,000 clones, approximately 80% of which are singletons. Material: PBMCs. Receptor source: a young woman in good health and CMV-seropositive.

This clone was seen only a few times. The chain recombines TRBV5-1 with TRBJ1-4; 9 nucleotides agree with TRBD1. V lost 5 bases and J lost 2; bases outside the gene matches: 1. CDR1 is SGHRS, CDR2 YFSETQ, per germline. The CDR3 sequence is 14 residues long. CDR3 amino acids: CASRTGGTNEKLFF. The CDR3 DNA follows: TGCGCCAGCAGAACAGGGGGCACTAATGAAAAACTGTTTTTT.

The chain recombines TRBV6-1 with TRBJ1-5; 10 positions agree with TRBD1. The CDR3 consists of 13 residues. Germline loops: CDR1 MNHNS, CDR2 SASEGT. The J segment lost 5 bases and the V segment lost 6 bases, leaving 1 base of the junction unmatched. The CDR3 sequence: CASSGTGDQPQHF. For the CDR3, the DNA is TGTGCCAGCAGCGGGACAGGGGATCAGCCCCAGCATTTT.

This clone was detected only a few times. The chain carries TRBV7-9 and TRBJ1-6; D remains unclear. Germline lookup yields CDR1 SEHNR and CDR2 FQNEAQ (reference sequence). The germline V and J ends were trimmed by 4 bases and 5 bases, with 15 bases remaining between them. This CDR3 region has 16 residues. CDR3 residues: CASSSSQRENNSPLHF. Written as DNA, the CDR3 is TGTGCCAGCAGCTCCTCGCAACGCGAAAATAATTCACCCCTCCACTTT.

V usage is TRBV5-1 and J usage is TRBJ1-5, with D perhaps TRBD1 (5 bases). V dropped 0 bases and J dropped 4 bases, with 8 bases sitting between them. Germline V CDR1 and CDR2: SGHRS, YFSETQ. There are 14 residues in the CDR3. CDR3 DNA sequence: TGCGCCAGCAGCTTGGGGACACAAAATCAGCCCCAGCATTTT. Translated, it gives CASSLGTQNQPQHF.